Reported below is one T cell receptor beta chain. The data belong to a study of blood T cells in healthy people across ages. A J-beta primer mix and a sample-barcoded 5' primer were used in a second PCR of roughly 6 to 12 cycles. MiXCR was run by TCRdb on the 5' RACE reads, yielding one entry per CDR3 protein. This sample has about 1,500,000 distinct CDR3 sequences, with over 25% found just once. The germline CDR1 and CDR2 sequences are SGHKS and YYEKEE (reference sequence). This CDR3 spans 17 amino acids. Trimming pared 0 bases from V and 7 bases from J, leaving 20 bases between. The TCR sequence derives from a woman aged 30 to 39 in good health. The specimen was blood. The rearrangement links TRBV5-5 to TRBJ2-1, with D hard to call. CDR3 DNA sequence: TGTGCCAGCAGCTTGGTCCCTGTGGGCGGAGTCCAGAATGAGCAGTTCTTC. It specifies CASSLVPVGGVQNEQFF.